Listed below are T cell receptor beta chains from one sample, sequenced in a study of blood T cell repertoires in COVID-19. Sequencing used immunoSEQ multiplex PCR; TCRdb keeps in-frame clones, though not all of them. The sample consists of about 350,000 clones, about nine tenths of them appearing once. What was sequenced was peripheral blood. These receptors originate from a young man with COVID-19, enrolled during active disease. Both conserved end residues are part of each CDR3.

CDR3 protein,J gene,V gene
CASSRRTSGSHEQFF,TRBJ2-1,TRBV6-5
CASSFPSTDTQYF,TRBJ2-3,TRBV5-4
CASSFGTGDYTF,TRBJ1-2,TRBV7-2
CASSIGVGGLYEQYF,TRBJ2-7,TRBV19
CASIQDRVTGELFF,TRBJ2-2,TRBV2
CASSEPGQGSYNEQFF,TRBJ2-1,TRBV18
CASSFPGHPRLHF,TRBJ1-6,TRBV5-1
CASSQSNRGQGIGYGYTF,TRBJ1-2,TRBV9
CASRPRGSGNTIYF,TRBJ1-3,TRBV2
CASSQDGLAGGPLMRNEQFF,TRBJ2-1,TRBV4-3
CASSSHAGGFYNEQFF,TRBJ2-1,TRBV6-2/TRBV6-3
CASSLVPTVTTYEQYF,TRBJ2-7,TRBV7-2
CASSLGLGPNSNNEQFF,TRBJ2-1,TRBV7-3
CASSVGLGRGDEQFF,TRBJ2-1,TRBV9
CASSVGGALAKNIQYF,TRBJ2-4,TRBV5-1
CASSFRGSGANNEQFF,TRBJ2-1,TRBV7-3
CASKGSLNQPQHF,TRBJ1-5,TRBV2
CASSQGLAGYNEQFF,TRBJ2-1,TRBV7-3
CASSLNSGYTF,TRBJ1-2,TRBV12-3/TRBV12-4
CASSSYSGEGQNNEQFF,TRBJ2-1,TRBV5-1
CASSSPNYEQFF,TRBJ2-1,TRBV12-3/TRBV12-4
CASSFGQRQPQHF,TRBJ1-5,TRBV12-3/TRBV12-4
CASTDRAGHLNEQYF,TRBJ2-7,TRBV27
CASSLGRTGAGNTIYF,TRBJ1-3,TRBV5-6
CASSELYEQYF,TRBJ2-7,TRBV5-1
CASSVKIRVGYTF,TRBJ1-2,TRBV19
CASLSSVSYEQYF,TRBJ2-7,TRBV6-5
CASSISTGGVTEAFF,TRBJ1-1,TRBV19
CSVEGSSYEQYF,TRBJ2-7,TRBV29-1
CATQHYSNQPQHF,TRBJ1-5,TRBV19
CASSQGGHGYTF,TRBJ1-2,TRBV9
CASSLDGTSSYEQYF,TRBJ2-7,TRBV5-5
CASRGGRDAYEQYF,TRBJ2-7,TRBV27
CASSLARDLSSGNTIYF,TRBJ1-3,TRBV7-9
CASSLRTDEQYF,TRBJ2-7,TRBV5-4
CASSLGPVSGDNEQFF,TRBJ2-1,TRBV5-1
CASSTGQGTYNSPLHF,TRBJ1-6,TRBV18
CAWSGMTGSMNTEAFF,TRBJ1-1,TRBV30
CASSYWGVVGSEAFF,TRBJ1-1,TRBV6-2/TRBV6-3